Listed below are T cell receptor beta chains from one sample, sequenced in a study of blood T cell repertoires in COVID-19. TCRdb's table, derived via immunoSEQ multiplex PCR, lists solely in-frame clones and lacks some. The sample records hundreds of thousands of clones, approximately 88% being singletons. Input material: peripheral blood. Every receptor here comes from a woman aged 45-65 years with active or convalescent COVID-19. Each CDR3 is given with its conserved first and last residue. D genes are given only for firm matches. Not all rows give a size; the values are once, few, many and, for expanded clones, a class.

TRBJ2-5,.,.,TRBV6-2/TRBV6-3,CASSWPYTGLGQETQYF,TGTGCCAGCAGTTGGCCCTATACAGGGTTGGGACAAGAGACCCAGTACTTC
TRBJ1-2,once,.,TRBV18,CASSLQGDYGYTF,TGTGCCAGCTCCCTCCAGGGTGACTATGGCTACACCTTC
TRBJ1-1,.,.,TRBV11-2,CASSLGRGLYGAFF,TGTGCCAGCAGCTTAGGGCGCGGGCTCTATGGAGCTTTCTTT
TRBJ2-3,.,.,TRBV5-1,CASSLGGPTDTQYF,TGCGCCAGCAGCTTGGGGGGCCCCACAGATACGCAGTATTTT
TRBJ2-7,.,.,TRBV12-5,CASGRGLGEQYF,TGTGCTAGTGGCCGAGGACTGGGGGAGCAGTACTTC
TRBJ1-1,once,.,TRBV19,CASSIQESSGVNTEAFF,TGTGCCAGTAGTATACAGGAGAGCTCAGGGGTTAACACTGAAGCTTTCTTT
TRBJ1-5,.,.,TRBV20-1,CSASRLGRQDNQPQHF,TGCAGTGCTAGTCGGCTGGGGCGGCAAGATAATCAGCCCCAGCATTTT
TRBJ2-7,.,TRBD1,TRBV2,CASKPGQTMSGEQYF,TGTGCCAGCAAGCCGGGACAGACTATGTCGGGCGAGCAGTACTTC
TRBJ2-1,.,TRBD2,TRBV24-1,CATSRSGSVNEQFF,TGTGCCACCAGTAGAAGCGGGAGTGTCAATGAGCAGTTCTTC
TRBJ1-5,.,TRBD1,TRBV19,CASSISGTGNNQPQHF,TGTGCCAGTAGTATCTCCGGGACAGGGAACAATCAGCCCCAGCATTTT
TRBJ1-2,.,TRBD1,TRBV5-1,CASSLGQGNYGYTF,TGCGCCAGCAGCTTAGGACAGGGGAACTATGGCTACACCTTC
TRBJ1-1,.,TRBD1,TRBV5-4,CASSPTGDTEAFF,TGTGCCAGCAGCCCTACAGGGGACACTGAAGCTTTCTTT
TRBJ1-1,.,TRBD1,TRBV7-8,CASSLKARGLNTEAFF,TGTGCCAGCAGCTTAAAGGCCAGGGGGTTGAACACTGAAGCTTTCTTT
TRBJ1-1,.,.,TRBV4-1,CASSQVTSMNTEAFF,TGCGCCAGCAGCCAAGTCACCAGTATGAACACTGAAGCTTTCTTT
TRBJ2-1,.,TRBD1,TRBV4-3,CASSQDRAGQGNNEQFF,TGCGCCAGCAGCCAAGATAGGGCGGGACAGGGCAACAATGAGCAGTTCTTC
TRBJ2-2,.,.,TRBV11-2,CASSPSPQGHTGELFF,TGTGCCAGCAGCCCCAGCCCACAGGGCCACACCGGGGAGCTGTTTTTT
TRBJ1-6,.,.,TRBV5-4,CASSLGVYNSPLHF,TGTGCCAGCAGCCTCGGGGTTTATAATTCACCCCTCCACTTT
TRBJ2-2,.,.,TRBV11-3,CASSLRQANTGELFF,TGTGCCAGCAGCCTACGACAAGCGAACACCGGGGAGCTGTTTTTT
TRBJ2-1,.,TRBD2,TRBV4-3,CASSQGHGTRSYNEQFF,TGCGCCAGCAGCCAAGGTCATGGGACTAGATCCTACAATGAGCAGTTCTTC
TRBJ2-5,.,.,TRBV29-1,CSVEPSTGTQYF,TGCAGCGTTGAACCTTCTACGGGGACCCAGTACTTC
TRBJ2-5,.,.,TRBV27,CASSLFAEYQETQYF,TGTGCCAGCAGTTTATTCGCCGAGTACCAAGAGACCCAGTACTTC
TRBJ2-2,.,TRBD1,TRBV7-3,CASSLTGQGLGTGELFF,TGTGCCAGCAGCTTAACCGGACAGGGGCTAGGAACCGGGGAGCTGTTTTTT
TRBJ2-7,.,TRBD2,TRBV3-1/TRBV3-2,CASSQGRLAGVSHEQYF,TGTGCCAGCAGCCAAGGGCGACTAGCGGGAGTCTCCCACGAGCAGTACTTC
TRBJ2-3,.,TRBD2,TRBV24-1,CATSDPSGRGDTQYF,TGTGCCACCAGTGATCCTAGCGGGAGGGGAGATACGCAGTATTTT
TRBJ1-2,.,.,TRBV19,CASSMIDSLFYGYTF,TGTGCCAGTAGTATGATAGACAGCCTTTTCTATGGCTACACCTTC
TRBJ2-7,.,TRBD1,TRBV19,CASSIGGQGFYEQYF,TGTGCCAGTAGTATTGGAGGACAGGGATTCTACGAGCAGTACTTC
TRBJ1-3,.,TRBD1,TRBV2,CASRPPTGGNTIYF,TGTGCCAGCAGGCCGCCGACAGGGGGAAACACCATATATTTT
TRBJ2-1,once,TRBD2,TRBV29-1,CSVLSGSSYNEQFF,TGCAGCGTTCTTAGCGGGAGCTCCTACAATGAGCAGTTCTTC
TRBJ2-5,.,.,TRBV4-1,CASSPTYQETQYF,TGCGCCAGCAGCCCTACGTACCAAGAGACCCAGTACTTC
TRBJ1-2,.,.,TRBV6-5,CASSYDRGVYGYTF,TGTGCCAGCAGTTACGATCGGGGAGTCTATGGCTACACCTTC
TRBJ2-1,.,TRBD2,TRBV7-3,CASRVAGGKDNEQFF,TGTGCCAGCAGGGTAGCGGGTGGAAAAGACAATGAGCAGTTCTTC
TRBJ2-1,.,TRBD2,TRBV3-1/TRBV3-2,CASSQPRTSGNEQFF,TGTGCCAGCAGCCAACCAAGGACTAGCGGTAATGAGCAGTTCTTC
TRBJ2-1,.,TRBD2,TRBV4-1,CASSQEGGLVNEQFF,TGCGCCAGCAGCCAAGAAGGCGGACTAGTCAATGAGCAGTTCTTC
TRBJ2-5,.,TRBD2,TRBV5-1,CASSLAWGGNQETQYF,TGCGCCAGCAGCTTGGCGTGGGGGGGGAACCAAGAGACCCAGTACTTC
TRBJ1-2,.,TRBD1,TRBV18,CASSPLGTGSGPNYGYTF,TGTGCCAGCTCACCACTTGGGACAGGGAGCGGGCCTAACTATGGCTACACCTTC
TRBJ1-1,.,.,TRBV27,CASSLKGRGSVGTEAFF,TGTGCCAGCAGTTTAAAGGGCAGGGGAAGTGTCGGGACTGAAGCTTTCTTT
TRBJ1-2,.,TRBD1,TRBV6-5,CASEVVRGTYGYTF,TGTGCCAGCGAGGTGGTCAGGGGGACCTATGGCTACACCTTC
TRBJ1-1,.,TRBD1,TRBV7-2,CASSIAGGLGTEAFF,TGTGCCAGCAGCATTGCAGGGGGCCTAGGAACTGAAGCTTTCTTT
TRBJ2-3,.,.,TRBV4-3,CASSPGGLLLSTDTQYF,TGCGCCAGCAGCCCAGGGGGGCTACTTTTAAGCACAGATACGCAGTATTTT
TRBJ2-7,.,TRBD1,TRBV11-1,CASSLSDGTAYEQYF,TGTGCCAGCAGCTTAAGCGATGGGACAGCCTACGAGCAGTACTTC
TRBJ1-5,.,.,TRBV27,CASSEARDSRNSNQPQHF,TGTGCCAGCAGTGAGGCCCGGGACTCCAGAAATAGCAATCAGCCCCAGCATTTT
TRBJ1-5,.,TRBD1,TRBV7-2,CASSPTGTVNQPQHF,TGTGCCAGCAGCCCTACCGGGACAGTAAATCAGCCCCAGCATTTT
TRBJ2-7,few,.,TRBV10-3,CAISDRSSVGEQYF,TGTGCCATCAGTGACAGATCGAGCGTCGGCGAGCAGTACTTC
TRBJ2-5,.,TRBD2,TRBV6-6,CASSYSGLAGQETQYF,TGTGCCAGCAGTTACTCTGGACTAGCGGGGCAAGAGACCCAGTACTTC
TRBJ2-7,.,.,TRBV29-1,CSVVTREITYEQYF,TGCAGCGTTGTAACCCGGGAGATAACCTACGAGCAGTACTTC
TRBJ2-1,.,TRBD2,TRBV15,CATSSTSGRVYEQFF,TGTGCCACCAGCAGTACTAGCGGGAGGGTTTATGAGCAGTTCTTC
TRBJ2-6,.,TRBD1,TRBV19,CATTGAGANVLTF,TGTGCAACTACAGGGGCTGGGGCCAACGTCCTGACTTTC
TRBJ2-4,.,TRBD1,TRBV4-2,CASSQGTGEGVAKNIQYF,TGTGCCAGCAGCCAGGGGACAGGGGAGGGGGTAGCCAAAAACATTCAGTACTTC
TRBJ2-7,.,.,TRBV4-3,CASSQDRVVVDEQYF,TGCGCCAGCAGCCAAGATCGGGTAGTAGTCGACGAGCAGTACTTC
TRBJ2-2,.,.,TRBV27,CASSSTRSPGTRVRTGELFF,TGTGCCAGCAGTTCAACCCGAAGTCCCGGGACAAGGGTTCGAACCGGGGAGCTGTTTTTT
TRBJ1-5,.,.,TRBV10-1,CASSEEGGVSNQPQHF,TGCGCCAGCAGTGAGGAGGGAGGAGTGAGCAATCAGCCCCAGCATTTT
TRBJ2-3,.,.,TRBV29-1,CSVGGGVADTQYF,TGCAGCGTTGGAGGCGGGGTGGCAGATACGCAGTATTTT
TRBJ1-2,.,TRBD1,TRBV12-3/TRBV12-4,CASSFRDRTGYTF,TGTGCCAGCAGTTTCCGGGACAGGACCGGCTACACCTTC
TRBJ1-6,.,.,TRBV5-4,CASGARDSPLHF,TGTGCCAGCGGGGCTAGGGATTCACCCCTCCACTTT
TRBJ2-4,.,.,TRBV7-2,CASSPRAGWNIQYF,TGTGCCAGCAGCCCCCGGGCAGGGTGGAACATTCAGTACTTC
TRBJ2-5,.,TRBD2,TRBV2,CASRGGLAGVGTQYF,TGTGCCAGCAGGGGGGGACTAGCGGGAGTGGGGACCCAGTACTTC
TRBJ1-6,.,.,TRBV6-1,CASSESGVNSPLHF,TGTGCCAGCAGTGAAAGCGGCGTTAATTCACCCCTCCACTTT
TRBJ2-5,.,TRBD1,TRBV2,CASSPRQGGETQYF,TGTGCCAGCAGTCCTCGACAGGGGGGAGAGACCCAGTACTTC
TRBJ1-2,once,.,TRBV7-9,CASSLSDSTYGYTF,TGTGCCAGCAGCTTGTCGGACAGTACCTATGGCTACACCTTC